This T cell receptor (beta chain) emerged from a study of regulatory T cells in long-lasting Graves disease. On the study more broadly: Persistent cases took antithyroid drugs over 5 years and stayed TSH receptor antibody positive.

In its sample, this clonotype was seen many times. As yet, its antigen is unknown. According to the study, TCR beta libraries were built with iRepertoire HTBI primers and CDR3-region Arm-PCR. In TCRdb, the multiplex PCR reads were re-called with MiXCR into one record per CDR3 protein. The sample shows roughly 400,000 distinct CDR3 sequences, roughly 23% of them seen only once. The time point denotes: persistent/refractory GD, antithyroid drugs over 5 years with positive TRAb. Making the TCR library involved RNA that had been extracted from PBMCs. J was trimmed by 0 bases and V by 8 bases; bases with no gene match: 13. CDR3 length: 17 residues. Germline CDR1 reads SNHLY; CDR2 reads FYNNEI. The study, taken as a whole, reports: The persistent group shared 2,500 or so public clonotypes, more than the 950 to 1,000 shared by new patients.

This TCR came from a female donor with Graves disease. The rearrangement uses TRBV2 and TRBJ1-3, with TRBD1 identical over 7 bases. Sample: peripheral blood mononuclear cells (PBMCs), taken when the disease was refractory, from a patient treated with antithyroid drugs. The CDR3 sequence: CASADTGDADSGNTIYF. In nucleotides, the CDR3 is TGTGCCAGCGCAGACACAGGGGACGCAGACTCTGGAAACACCATATATTTT.